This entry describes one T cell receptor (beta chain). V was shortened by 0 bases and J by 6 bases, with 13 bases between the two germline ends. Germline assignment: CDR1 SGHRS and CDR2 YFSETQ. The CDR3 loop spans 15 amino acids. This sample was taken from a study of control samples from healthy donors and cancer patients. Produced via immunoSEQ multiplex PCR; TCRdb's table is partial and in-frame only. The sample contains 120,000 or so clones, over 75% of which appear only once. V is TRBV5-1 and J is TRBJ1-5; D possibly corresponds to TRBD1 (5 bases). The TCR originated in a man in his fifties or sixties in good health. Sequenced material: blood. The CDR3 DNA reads TGCGCCAGCAGCTTGGATGGGGGGAACAGTCAGCCCCAGCATTTT. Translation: CASSLDGGNSQPQHF.